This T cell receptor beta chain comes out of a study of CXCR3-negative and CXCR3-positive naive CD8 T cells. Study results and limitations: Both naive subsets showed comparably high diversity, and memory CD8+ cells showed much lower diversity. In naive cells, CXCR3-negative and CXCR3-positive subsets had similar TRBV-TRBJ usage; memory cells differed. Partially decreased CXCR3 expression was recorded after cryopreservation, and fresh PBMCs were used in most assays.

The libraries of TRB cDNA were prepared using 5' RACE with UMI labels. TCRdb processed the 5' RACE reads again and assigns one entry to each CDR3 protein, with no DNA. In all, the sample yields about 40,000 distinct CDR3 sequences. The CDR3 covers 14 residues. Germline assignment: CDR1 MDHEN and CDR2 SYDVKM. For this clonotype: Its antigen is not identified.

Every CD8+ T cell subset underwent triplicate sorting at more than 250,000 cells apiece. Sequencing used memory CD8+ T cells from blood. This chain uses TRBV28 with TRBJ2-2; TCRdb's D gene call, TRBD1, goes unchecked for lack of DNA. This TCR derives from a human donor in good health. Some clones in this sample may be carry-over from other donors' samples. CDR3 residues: CASSSGQDTGELFF.